A selection of T cell receptor beta chains follows, all from one sample in a study of a mutant IDH1 vaccine in newly diagnosed glioma. The antigens for these receptors are not known. The protocol was immunoSEQ multiplex PCR, while the TCRdb copy is restricted to in-frame clones and leaves out a portion. The sample shows 69,000 or so clones, approximately 86% of them seen only once. Here the sequenced sample was PBMCs, taken from a glioma patient whose treatment included an IDH1 peptide vaccine. The receptors here all came from a man younger than 45 with glioma. CDR3s include the opening cysteine and the closing phenylalanine or tryptophan. The D gene is left open where the match is weak. The size entry is marked missing in some rows and otherwise reads once, few, many or a size class.

D gene	clone size	V gene	J gene	CDR3 protein	CDR3 DNA
.	.	TRBV6-6	TRBJ1-5	CASSYSYYSTPQHF	TGTGCCAGCAGTTACTCTTATTATTCTACTCCCCAGCATTTT
TRBD1	.	TRBV7-8	TRBJ1-2	CASSLRPGQGAGGYTF	TGTGCCAGCAGCTTGCGCCCGGGACAGGGGGCTGGGGGCTACACCTTC
.	few	TRBV2	TRBJ1-5	CASSHRLSTQPQHF	TGTGCCAGCAGCCATAGACTATCCACCCAGCCCCAGCATTTT
.	.	TRBV7-2	TRBJ2-7	CASSTPGAPSYEQYF	TGTGCCAGCAGCACGCCCGGGGCCCCTTCCTACGAGCAGTACTTC
TRBD1	.	TRBV9	TRBJ1-3	CASSVAPPGGGGNTIYF	TGTGCCAGCAGCGTAGCTCCCCCAGGGGGCGGTGGAAACACCATATATTTT
.	once	TRBV7-9	TRBJ2-7	CASSSPGQLPYEQYF	TGTGCCAGCAGTTCACCGGGACAACTTCCCTACGAGCAGTACTTC
.	.	TRBV2	TRBJ1-2	CASSGRLGARNGYTF	TGTGCCAGCAGTGGTAGGCTGGGGGCGAGGAATGGCTACACCTTC
.	.	TRBV7-6	TRBJ2-3	CASSLTGRGTDTQYF	TGTGCCAGCAGCTTAACTGGCAGAGGCACAGATACGCAGTATTTT
.	.	TRBV5-1	TRBJ1-4	CASSLGQREKLFF	TGCGCCAGCAGCCTTGGGCAGCGAGAAAAACTGTTTTTT
TRBD1	.	TRBV28	TRBJ1-6	CASSSGQGRSSPLHF	TGTGCCAGCAGTTCGGGACAGGGCAGGAGTTCACCCCTCCACTTT
TRBD1	.	TRBV10-1	TRBJ1-2	CATDPIRDRGRWDYGYTF	TGCGCCACCGATCCGATCCGGGACAGGGGGCGTTGGGACTATGGCTACACCTTC
.	.	TRBV20-1	TRBJ1-4	CSDRLGFF	TGCAGTGACCGGTTAGGGTTTTTT
.	.	TRBV6-1	TRBJ1-1	CASRRTVNTEAFF	TGTGCCAGCAGGCGGACGGTGAACACTGAAGCTTTCTTT
.	.	TRBV4-1	TRBJ2-5	CASSQDDRGSKETQYF	TGCGCCAGCAGCCAAGATGATAGAGGATCTAAAGAGACCCAGTACTTC
.	.	TRBV9	TRBJ1-5	CASSVAAGQPQHF	TGTGCCAGCAGCGTAGCAGCAGGCCAGCCCCAGCATTTT
.	.	TRBV16	TRBJ1-1	CASSQQGRDTEAFF	TGTGCCAGCAGCCAACAGGGTAGGGACACTGAAGCTTTCTTT
.	.	TRBV5-6	TRBJ2-7	CASSQGTVSQYF	TGTGCCAGCAGCCAGGGAACCGTTTCCCAGTACTTC
TRBD1	.	TRBV7-9	TRBJ2-1	CASSLVGSGQGTDEQFF	TGTGCCAGCAGCTTAGTAGGTAGTGGACAGGGTACCGATGAGCAGTTCTTC
.	.	TRBV2	TRBJ2-6	CASRLTSGANVLTF	TGTGCCAGCAGACTGACTTCTGGGGCCAACGTCCTGACTTTC
TRBD1	.	TRBV2	TRBJ1-4	CASSDFPGQGVEKLFF	TGTGCCAGCAGCGACTTTCCGGGACAGGGCGTTGAAAAACTGTTTTTT
TRBD2	.	TRBV7-8	TRBJ2-7	CASSLASGNRYEQYF	TGTGCCAGCAGCTTAGCTAGCGGGAATAGATACGAGCAGTACTTC
.	.	TRBV28	TRBJ2-3	CASSLGGGTDTQYF	TGTGCCAGCTCCCTAGGAGGGGGCACAGATACGCAGTATTTT
TRBD1	.	TRBV5-1	TRBJ1-2	CASSSDRGVYGYTF	TGCGCCAGCAGCTCCGACAGGGGGGTCTATGGCTACACCTTC
.	.	TRBV4-2	TRBJ2-5	CASSQSLGETQYF	TGTGCCAGCAGCCAAAGCCTAGGGGAGACCCAGTACTTC